In its sample, the clone carrying this T cell receptor (beta chain) was seen a few times. Antigen specificity is unknown. Given a much more abundant clone one base away, this may be a read error. Combining a sample-barcoded 5' primer with a J-beta primer mix, a second PCR ran for 7 to 11 cycles. All cDNA molecules were each tagged by a template-switch adaptor with 12 random nucleotides. TCRdb reanalysed the 5' RACE reads using MiXCR and keeps one entry per CDR3 protein. The sample records some 790,000 distinct CDR3 sequences, around 26% being singletons. These data belong to a study of blood T cells in healthy people across ages. Study information: Every two T cells gave about one barcoded beta molecule via template switching.

Whole-study results and caveats: As age increased, TCR beta diversity per million T cells fell in a roughly linear fashion.

Samples each yielded at least 6 micrograms of total RNA. The germline gives CDR1 SGHRS, CDR2 YFSETQ. CDR3 length: 14 amino acids. This TCR was recovered from a woman of 80 years or more in good health. The sequencing sample was made of blood. The chain combines TRBV5-1 with TRBJ2-1; D is possibly TRBD2 (7 bases). The assigned J gene may be wrong: the sequence end matches TRBJ2-7 better. The CDR3 DNA follows: TGCGCCAGCAGCGGGGGGGGCTCCTACAATGAGCAGTACTTC. Translated: CASSGGGSYNEQYF.